Reported below is one T cell receptor (beta chain). Here immunoSEQ multiplex PCR was the method, and the copy in TCRdb shows in-frame clones only, minus some. The repertoire holds around 160,000 clones, with over 75% as singletons. The sample belongs to a study of blood T cell repertoires in COVID-19. The sequenced sample was peripheral blood. This clonotype was sampled from a man in his 60s with active or convalescent COVID-19.

The CDR3 region has the DNA TGTGCCAGCAGTGACGGGGTCGTGAACACTGAAGCTTTCTTT. Translated, it gives CASSDGVVNTEAFF. This chain links TRBV2 with TRBJ1-1; D gene uncertain. The CDR3 runs 14 residues. V gave up 3 bases and J gave up 0 bases, with 8 bases separating them. Looked up from germline, CDR1 is SNHLY and CDR2 is FYNNEI.